Listed below are T cell receptor beta chains from one sample, sequenced in a study of blood T cell repertoires in COVID-19. The method was immunoSEQ multiplex PCR; TCRdb's version includes in-frame clones alone and lacks a portion of them. This table has 100,000 to 150,000 clones, about 79% appearing once. What was sequenced was peripheral blood. All receptors derive from a woman in her fifties or sixties with acute or convalescent COVID-19. Each CDR3 is given without its conserved first and last residue. Size values are once, few and many counts, or a class for expanded clones, and some rows have none.

clone_size: .; j_call: TRBJ1-1; v_call: TRBV5-1; cdr3_aa: ASRPRDRPNTEAF
clone_size: .; j_call: TRBJ1-5; v_call: TRBV6-5; cdr3_aa: ASNQGSYSNQPQH
clone_size: .; j_call: TRBJ2-2; v_call: TRBV7-8; cdr3_aa: ASSLDRRTSGELF
clone_size: once; j_call: TRBJ1-2; v_call: TRBV10-3; cdr3_aa: AISESGNYGYT
clone_size: once; j_call: TRBJ2-1; v_call: TRBV29-1; cdr3_aa: SVGGVNEQF
clone_size: .; j_call: TRBJ2-1; v_call: TRBV11-1; cdr3_aa: ASTGTRINNEQF
clone_size: .; j_call: TRBJ1-1; v_call: TRBV28; cdr3_aa: ASSSSGATNTEAF
clone_size: .; j_call: TRBJ1-1; v_call: TRBV19; cdr3_aa: ASSIGGGATTEAF
clone_size: .; j_call: TRBJ2-1; v_call: TRBV27; cdr3_aa: ASSLRPGLVGPEQF
clone_size: .; j_call: TRBJ1-1; v_call: TRBV27; cdr3_aa: ASSLQVNTEAF
clone_size: .; j_call: TRBJ1-2; v_call: TRBV6-1; cdr3_aa: ASSEAAGGVGYT
clone_size: .; j_call: TRBJ2-7; v_call: TRBV20-1; cdr3_aa: SASGPYEQY
clone_size: .; j_call: TRBJ2-2; v_call: TRBV3-1/TRBV3-2; cdr3_aa: ASSQEVWGQGRIGELF
clone_size: .; j_call: TRBJ1-6; v_call: TRBV23-1; cdr3_aa: ASSQWGLGRGYRTYNSPLH
clone_size: once; j_call: TRBJ2-1; v_call: TRBV12-5; cdr3_aa: ASGPPRGQGKYNEQF
clone_size: few; j_call: TRBJ2-2; v_call: TRBV11-2; cdr3_aa: ASSILAGGSANTGELF
clone_size: .; j_call: TRBJ1-2; v_call: TRBV19; cdr3_aa: ASSATATTNYGYT
clone_size: .; j_call: TRBJ1-1; v_call: TRBV6-5; cdr3_aa: ASSPNRVSTEAF
clone_size: .; j_call: TRBJ2-3; v_call: TRBV29-1; cdr3_aa: SVDQGTDTQY
clone_size: .; j_call: TRBJ1-4; v_call: TRBV19; cdr3_aa: AAEDGSEKLF
clone_size: .; j_call: TRBJ1-4; v_call: TRBV5-1; cdr3_aa: ASSLDPGYHEKLF
clone_size: .; j_call: TRBJ1-4; v_call: TRBV15; cdr3_aa: ATSRDLALGRDEKLF
clone_size: .; j_call: TRBJ1-1; v_call: TRBV7-9; cdr3_aa: ASSLGDRANTEAF
clone_size: .; j_call: TRBJ1-1; v_call: TRBV5-4; cdr3_aa: ASSSGTGERLAF
clone_size: once; j_call: TRBJ1-1; v_call: TRBV5-1; cdr3_aa: ASRMTGVVRGRNTEAF
clone_size: .; j_call: TRBJ1-4; v_call: TRBV6-1; cdr3_aa: ASSEYRGLNEKLF
clone_size: .; j_call: TRBJ2-3; v_call: TRBV4-2; cdr3_aa: ASSQARFSAWGTDTQY
clone_size: .; j_call: TRBJ1-5; v_call: TRBV6-5; cdr3_aa: ASSRPNQPQH
clone_size: .; j_call: TRBJ1-5; v_call: TRBV6-5; cdr3_aa: ASSYSRGDQPQH
clone_size: .; j_call: TRBJ2-4; v_call: TRBV28; cdr3_aa: ASRVYNDRVNDIQY
clone_size: .; j_call: TRBJ1-1; v_call: TRBV5-1; cdr3_aa: ASSHNYTEAF
clone_size: .; j_call: TRBJ1-5; v_call: TRBV30; cdr3_aa: AWSVHTGVNQPQH
clone_size: .; j_call: TRBJ2-2; v_call: TRBV11-2; cdr3_aa: ASSPGAGGLTGELF
clone_size: .; j_call: TRBJ2-1; v_call: TRBV2; cdr3_aa: ASSLDRGDNEQF
clone_size: .; j_call: TRBJ1-1; v_call: TRBV3-1/TRBV3-2; cdr3_aa: ASSQIQGTTEAF
clone_size: .; j_call: TRBJ2-1; v_call: TRBV30; cdr3_aa: AWRGGSYNEQF
clone_size: .; j_call: TRBJ1-1; v_call: TRBV30; cdr3_aa: AWSVDRAGLAF
clone_size: .; j_call: TRBJ2-7; v_call: TRBV6-5; cdr3_aa: ASSRTRIWY